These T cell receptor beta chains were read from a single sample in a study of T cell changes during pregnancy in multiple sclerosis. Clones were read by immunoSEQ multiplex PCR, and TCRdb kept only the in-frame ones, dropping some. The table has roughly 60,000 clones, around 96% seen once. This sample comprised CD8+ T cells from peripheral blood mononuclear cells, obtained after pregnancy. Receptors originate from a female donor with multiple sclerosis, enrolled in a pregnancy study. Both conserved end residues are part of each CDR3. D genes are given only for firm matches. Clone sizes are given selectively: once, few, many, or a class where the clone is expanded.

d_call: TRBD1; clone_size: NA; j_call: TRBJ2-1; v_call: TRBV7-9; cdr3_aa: CASSSGQGASMNEQFF; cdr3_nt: TGTGCCAGCAGCTCAGGACAGGGGGCATCAATGAATGAGCAGTTCTTC
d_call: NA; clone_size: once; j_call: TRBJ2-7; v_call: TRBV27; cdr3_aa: CASSFDRSYEQYF; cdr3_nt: TGTGCCAGCAGTTTTGACAGATCCTACGAGCAGTACTTC
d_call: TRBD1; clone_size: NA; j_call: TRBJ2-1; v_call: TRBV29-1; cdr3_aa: CSVDRTGEQFF; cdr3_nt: TGCAGCGTTGATCGGACAGGTGAGCAGTTCTTC
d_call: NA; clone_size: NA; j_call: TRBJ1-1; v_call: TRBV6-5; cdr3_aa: CASSYGGNTEAFF; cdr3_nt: TGTGCCAGCAGTTACGGCGGGAACACTGAAGCTTTCTTT
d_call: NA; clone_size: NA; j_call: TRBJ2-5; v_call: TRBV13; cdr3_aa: CASSLGFQETQYF; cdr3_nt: TGTGCCAGCAGCTTAGGCTTCCAAGAGACCCAGTACTTC
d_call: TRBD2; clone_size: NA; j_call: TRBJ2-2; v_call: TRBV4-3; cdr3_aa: CASSQSGSGSTGELFF; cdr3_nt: TGCGCCAGCAGCCAGTCGGGTAGCGGGAGTACCGGGGAGCTGTTTTTT
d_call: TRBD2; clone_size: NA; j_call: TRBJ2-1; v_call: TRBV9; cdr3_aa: CASSGRTSGRNYNEQFF; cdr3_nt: TGTGCCAGCAGCGGACGGACTAGCGGGAGAAACTACAATGAGCAGTTCTTC
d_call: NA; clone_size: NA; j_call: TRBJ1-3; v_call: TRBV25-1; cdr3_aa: CASSQGNTIYF; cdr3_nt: TGTGCCAGCAGTCAAGGAAACACCATATATTTT
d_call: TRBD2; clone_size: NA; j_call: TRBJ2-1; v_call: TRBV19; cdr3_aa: CASSIDLRTSPEQFF; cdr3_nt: TGTGCCAGTAGTATAGATCTGCGGACTAGCCCTGAGCAGTTCTTC
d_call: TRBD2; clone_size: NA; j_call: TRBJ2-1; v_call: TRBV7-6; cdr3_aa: CASSLGGVTSGMYNEQFF; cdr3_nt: TGTGCCAGCAGCTTAGGGGGGGTGACTAGCGGGATGTACAATGAGCAGTTCTTC
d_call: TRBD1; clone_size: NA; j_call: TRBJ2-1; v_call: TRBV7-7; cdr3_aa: CASSFGTGGYNEQFF; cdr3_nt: TGTGCTAGCAGCTTCGGGACAGGGGGCTACAATGAGCAGTTCTTC
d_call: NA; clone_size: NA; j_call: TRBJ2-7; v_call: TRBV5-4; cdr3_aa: CASSLAQGSYEQYF; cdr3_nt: TGTGCCAGCAGCTTGGCACAGGGTTCCTACGAGCAGTACTTC
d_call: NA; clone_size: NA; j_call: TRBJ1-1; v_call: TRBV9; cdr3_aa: CASSPRTGTEAFF; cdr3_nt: TGTGCCAGCAGCCCTCGGACGGGGACTGAAGCTTTCTTT
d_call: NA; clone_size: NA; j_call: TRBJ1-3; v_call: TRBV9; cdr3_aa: CASSVGGSSGNTIYF; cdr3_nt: TGTGCCAGCAGCGTAGGAGGTAGCTCTGGAAACACCATATATTTT
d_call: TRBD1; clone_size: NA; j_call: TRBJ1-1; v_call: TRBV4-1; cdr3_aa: CASSQGLNRGAFF; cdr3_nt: TGCGCCAGCAGCCAAGGGTTAAACAGGGGAGCTTTCTTT
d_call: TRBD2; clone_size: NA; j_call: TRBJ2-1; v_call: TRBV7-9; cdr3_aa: CASSLPLTSWNEQFF; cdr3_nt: TGTGCCAGCAGCTTACCCCTGACTAGCTGGAATGAGCAGTTCTTC
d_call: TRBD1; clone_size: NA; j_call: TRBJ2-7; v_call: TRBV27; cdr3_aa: CASSLGTGGSYEQYF; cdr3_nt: TGTGCCAGCAGTTTAGGGACAGGGGGCAGCTACGAGCAGTACTTC